The 18 T cell receptor beta chains presented below share a single source sample, sequenced in a study of blood T cell repertoires in COVID-19. Measured with immunoSEQ multiplex PCR; TCRdb has only the in-frame clones, and not every one. The data show 70,000 to 80,000 clones, with less than 90% seen just once and roughly a sixth held by the top ten. The sample consisted of peripheral blood. These receptors were collected from an elderly man in a cohort sampled during active COVID-19.

The gene calls are TRBV15 and TRBJ2-7; perhaps TRBD2 as D (6 bases). V gave up 1 base and J gave up 1 base, with 11 bases separating them. This CDR3 comprises 15 residues. Germline values: CDR1 LNHNV, CDR2 YYDKDF (reference sequence). For the CDR3, the DNA is TGTGCCACCAGCAGAGGGGGGGTACAATCCTACGAGCAGTACGTC. Protein product: CATSRGGVQSYEQYV.

The chain joins TRBV11-3 to TRBJ2-2; D is perhaps TRBD2 (6 bases). The CDR3 runs 15 residues. Germline-derived CDR1 and CDR2 are SGHNT and YENEEA. Trimming took 4 bases from V and 3 from J, leaving 12 bases between them. The CDR3 here is CASSSGVSDTGELFF. The CDR3 DNA follows: TGTGCCAGCAGCTCGGGGGTTTCGGACACCGGGGAGCTGTTTTTT. The full variable domain, with the rest looked up from reference TRBV11-3 and TRBJ2-2, is EAGVVQSPRYKIIEKKQPVAFWCNPISGHNTLYWYLQNLGQGPELLIRYENEEAVDDSQLPKDRFSAERLKGVDSTLKIQPAELGDSAVYLCASSSGVSDTGELFFGEGSRLTVL.

This chain connects TRBV6-5 to TRBJ1-2; TRBD1 agrees at 7 bases. The junction had 8 bases not matched to a gene; V was cut back by 6 bases and J by 7 bases. In germline, CDR1 is MNHEY, CDR2 SVGAGI. The CDR3 totals 13 residues. The CDR3 sequence is CASSVGTAFGYTF. CDR3 sequence (DNA): TGTGCCAGCAGCGTTGGGACAGCTTTTGGCTACACCTTC.

This chain connects TRBV24-1 to TRBJ2-3; 7 bases agree with TRBD2. Unmatched junction bases numbered 9, after V lost 3 bases and J lost 1 base. Per germline, CDR1 KGHDR and CDR2 SFDVKD. This CDR3 contains 17 residues. CDR3 region: CATSDDLGGWGTDTQYF. The CDR3 DNA follows: TGTGCCACCAGTGATGATCTCGGGGGGTGGGGCACAGATACGCAGTATTTT.

This clone was observed once. The V and J genes are TRBV7-2 and TRBJ2-4; the match to TRBD2 covers 10 bases. The germline CDR1 and CDR2 sequences are SGHTA and FQGNSA. V shed 0 bases and J 5 bases; nucleotides not matched to a gene: 4. The CDR3 runs 16 residues. The CDR3 region is CASSLAPGLAQNIQYF. In nucleotides, the CDR3 is TGTGCCAGCAGCTTAGCTCCGGGACTAGCGCAAAACATTCAGTACTTC.

This chain joins TRBV9 and TRBJ2-1; D may be TRBD2 (7 bases). The CDR3 runs 15 residues. Trimming pared 0 bases from V and 9 bases from J, leaving 16 bases between. The germline CDR1 and CDR2 sequences are SGDLS and YYNGEE. DNA for the CDR3: TGTGCCAGCAGCGTAGTTGGGGGGGCCTCCGGTGAGCAGTTCTTC. It encodes CASSVVGGASGEQFF.

V and J are TRBV2 and TRBJ2-3; unclear D gene. Germline CDR1 and CDR2: SNHLY and FYNNEI. V was clipped by 6 bases and J by 6 bases, with 16 bases between them. This CDR3 contains 14 residues. The CDR3 is CASRPTRMRDTQYF. In nucleotides, the CDR3 is TGTGCCAGCAGGCCCACGAGGATGAGGGATACGCAGTATTTT. The whole variable domain, filled in from reference TRBV2 and TRBJ2-3, reads EPEVTQTPSHQVTQMGQEVILRCVPISNHLYFYWYRQILGQKVEFLVSFYNNEISEKSEIFDDQFSVERPDGSNFTLKIRSTKLEDSAMYFCASRPTRMRDTQYFGPGTRLTVL.

The chain employs TRBV7-2 and TRBJ1-1, with unresolved D. In germline, CDR1 is SGHTA, CDR2 FQGNSA. This CDR3 has 13 amino acids. Trimming left V 5 bases short and J 6 bases short, with 13 bases between. The CDR3 spells CASSDRPAAEAFF. The CDR3 DNA reads as TGTGCCAGCAGCGATCGCCCGGCGGCTGAAGCTTTCTTT.

The chain employs TRBV14 and TRBJ2-5; TRBD2 aligns across 14 bases. The V gene end was trimmed by 4 bases and the J gene end by 1 base; junction bases not matched to a gene: 5. The germline CDR1 and CDR2 sequences are SGHDN and FVKESK. The length of the CDR3 is 17 residues. The DNA of the CDR3 is TGTGCCAGCAGCCCATGGACTAGCGGGGGGTTCCAAGAGACCCAGTACTTC. Protein: CASSPWTSGGFQETQYF.

The J gene is TRBJ2-3, the V gene TRBV25-1; D is unclear. The CDR3 totals 13 residues. Between the trimmed V and J ends, which lost 10 bases and 1 base, there was a span of 12 bases. CDR1 MGHDK and CDR2 SYGVNS come from the germline V gene. The chain's CDR3 is CATGRSGTDTQYF. CDR3 nucleotide sequence: TGTGCCACAGGTAGATCGGGCACAGATACGCAGTATTTT.

The rearrangement links TRBV4-3 to TRBJ1-2; 8 positions match TRBD1. CDR3 length: 17 residues. V was clipped by 0 bases and J by 6 bases; unmatched bases: 12. Germline V gene lookup returns CDR1 LGHNA and CDR2 YSLEER. Here the CDR3 DNA reads TGCGCCAGCAGCCAAGATCTCGGCGGTCCAGGGGGCGATGGCTACACCTTC. This gives the protein CASSQDLGGPGGDGYTF.

The chain couples TRBV9 to TRBJ1-2; 10 bases are a match to TRBD1. The V gene's germline CDR1 is SGDLS and CDR2 YYNGEE. V lost 5 bases, J lost 7 bases, and 14 bases stayed unmatched. This CDR3 spans 16 amino acids. For the CDR3, the DNA is TGTGCCAGCAGTGCGAGTGGGACAGGGGTTCTTGGTGGCTACACCTTC. This gives the protein CASSASGTGVLGGYTF.

This clone is labeled medium-sized. V is TRBV7-9 and J is TRBJ1-5; weak D call: TRBD1 (6 bases). The CDR3 length is 16 residues. The germline gives CDR1 SEHNR, CDR2 FQNEAQ (reference sequence). V was trimmed by 4 bases and J by 1 base, leaving 14 bases between them. CDR3 in amino acids: CASSSDHRESNQPQHF. In DNA form, the CDR3 reads TGTGCCAGCAGCTCCGACCACAGGGAGAGCAATCAGCCCCAGCATTTT.

This clone appeared a single time. This rearrangement joins TRBV5-1 to TRBJ2-7; TRBD2 aligns across 14 bases. After removal of 0 bases from V and 0 bases from J, the junction contained 2 bases not matched to a gene. This CDR3 spans 17 amino acids. Per the germline V gene, CDR1 is SGHRS and CDR2 is YFSETQ. CDR3 region: CASSLGTSGGSSYEQYF. As DNA, the CDR3 is TGCGCCAGCAGCTTGGGGACTAGCGGGGGGAGCTCCTACGAGCAGTACTTC.

The chain recombines TRBV24-1 with TRBJ1-2; D remains unclear. The CDR3 runs to 12 residues. Germline CDR1 KGHDR, CDR2 SFDVKD. V shed 9 bases and J shed 0 bases, with 7 bases lying between them. Here the CDR3 reads CATSQTNYGYTF. CDR3 in DNA: TGTGCCACCTCCCAAACTAACTATGGCTACACCTTC.

V and J are TRBV5-1 and TRBJ1-5; TRBD1 is a possible D gene (5 bases). This CDR3 spans 14 amino acids. Germline V lookup: CDR1 SGHRS, CDR2 YFSETQ. V was trimmed by 2 bases and J by 4 bases, leaving 10 bases between them. The CDR3 reads CASSFDGANQPQHF. CDR3 DNA sequence: TGCGCCAGCAGCTTTGATGGGGCGAATCAGCCCCAGCATTTT.

The chain uses TRBV20-1 and TRBJ2-7; D gene uncertain. V lost 0 bases, J lost 7 bases, and 7 bases lay in between. The CDR3 sequence is 11 residues long. Germline V gene data show CDR1 as DFQATT and CDR2 as SNEGSKA (reference sequence). CDR3 sequence reads: CSARDGIEQYF. In DNA form, the CDR3 reads TGCAGTGCTAGAGATGGCATTGAGCAGTACTTC.

This clone was seen a few times. The chain combines TRBV11-2 with TRBJ2-3; D unresolved. V was shortened by 2 bases and J by 0 bases, with 9 bases between the two germline ends. Germline lookup yields CDR1 SGHAT and CDR2 FQNNGV. The CDR3 consists of 15 residues. CDR3 protein: CASSLNYISTDTQYF. For the CDR3, the DNA is TGTGCCAGCAGCTTAAATTACATTAGCACAGATACGCAGTATTTT.